The 13 T cell receptor beta chains below come from one sample, sequenced in a study of blood T cell repertoires in COVID-19 (dated by TCRdb to 2020 to 2022). To prepare the library, the immunoSEQ multiplex PCR assay was applied. This immuneACCESS table, as held by TCRdb, lists in-frame sequences with V and J called but not all clones. Of the missing ones, under half trace to an unresolved V gene in checked studies; the others have no known cause. Present in this sample are a few hundred thousand clones, about 91% of which were seen just once. The top ten constitute around a tenth of the sample. Sequencing was carried out using PBMCs or T cells enriched from blood (not recorded which). The receptor set was obtained from a man aged 18 to 29 with acute COVID-19.

The chain is built from TRBV11-2 and TRBJ2-1, with D tentatively TRBD1 (6 bases). The CDR3 loop spans 15 amino acids. The germline gives CDR1 SGHAT, CDR2 FQNNGV. Trimming took 1 base from V and 8 from J, leaving 15 bases between them. CDR3 DNA: TGTGCCAGCAGCTTAGGACGCCTACAGGGCGATGAGCAGTTCTTC. Translation: CASSLGRLQGDEQFF.

The chain couples TRBV19 to TRBJ2-1; 10 bases agree with TRBD2. V shed 3 bases, J shed 8 bases, and the junction held 7 bases outside the gene matches. The CDR3 has 15 residues. In germline, CDR1 is LNHDA, CDR2 SQIVND (reference sequence). The CDR3 loop reads CASSIPSGSSDEQFF. The DNA for the CDR3 is TGTGCCAGTAGTATCCCTAGCGGGAGTTCGGATGAGCAGTTCTTC.

This rearrangement joins TRBV7-8 to TRBJ2-3; D ambiguous. The V end lost 5 bases, the J end lost 2 bases, and 11 bases lay between the germline ends. Looked up from germline, CDR1 is SGHVS and CDR2 is FQNEAQ. This CDR3 spans 14 amino acids. The CDR3 loop is CASSPAENTDTQYF. The CDR3 DNA sequence: TGTGCCAGCAGCCCGGCGGAGAACACAGATACGCAGTATTTT.

The chain carries TRBV24-1 and TRBJ1-5, with TRBD1 matching 9 bases. Germline values: CDR1 KGHDR, CDR2 SFDVKD. The trim removed 6 bases at V and 4 bases at J, leaving 6 bases unmatched. The CDR3 has 15 amino acids. This CDR3 is CATSPGTGFNQPQHF. CDR3 nucleotides: TGTGCCACCAGTCCTGGGACAGGGTTTAATCAGCCCCAGCATTTT.

This clone was observed a single time. The V gene is TRBV28, the J gene TRBJ2-7; TRBD2 might be the D (6 bases). V dropped 5 bases and J dropped 0 bases, with 14 bases sitting between them. Germline CDR1 MDHEN, CDR2 SYDVKM. The CDR3 is 15 amino acids. CDR3 nucleotide sequence: TGTGCCAGCAGTCCGGGGACGGGAGACTCCTACGAGCAGTACTTC. Translation gives CASSPGTGDSYEQYF.

In this sample, this clone turned up once. The chain links TRBV30 to TRBJ2-3, with D possibly being TRBD2 (6 bases). V was trimmed by 1 base and J by 3 bases, leaving 14 bases between them. The length of the CDR3 is 15 residues. Germline V gene sequence: CDR1 GTSNPN, CDR2 SVGIG (reference sequence). This CDR3 is CAWSATGVVTDTQYF. The CDR3 DNA reads as TGTGCCTGGAGTGCCACGGGAGTGGTAACAGATACGCAGTATTTT.

The CDR3 here is CASSSLGGSGGYEQYF. The CDR3 nucleotides read TGTGCCAGCAGCTCCCTGGGCGGGTCCGGCGGTTACGAGCAGTACTTC. The genes are TRBV7-2 and TRBJ2-7, with D possibly being TRBD2 (5 bases). The CDR3 spans 16 residues. V shed 4 bases and J shed 4 bases, with 20 bases lying between them. Looked up from germline, CDR1 is SGHTA and CDR2 is FQGNSA.

This clone was recorded only once. The J gene is TRBJ1-1, the V gene TRBV5-1, with D possibly being TRBD1 (6 bases). CDR1 is SGHRS, CDR2 YFSETQ, per germline. V lost 4 bases and J 8 bases, leaving 12 bases between the germline ends. The CDR3 sequence is 12 residues long. CDR3 nucleotide sequence: TGCGCCAGCAGCCCCCGTGGGGGCGAAGCTTTCTTT. It yields the protein CASSPRGGEAFF.

CDR3 loop: CASSQESGPFTGELFF. The CDR3 DNA reads TGTGCCAGCAGCCAAGAGTCAGGGCCATTCACCGGGGAGCTGTTTTTT. This chain uses TRBV4-2 with TRBJ2-2; a possible D gene is TRBD1 (5 bases). Per the germline V gene, CDR1 is LGHNA and CDR2 is YNFKEQ. This CDR3 spans 16 amino acids. V lost 0 bases, J lost 4 bases, and 12 bases lay in between.

J is TRBJ2-7 and V is TRBV9, with D maybe TRBD2 (6 bases). The V gene lost 0 bases and the J gene lost 4 bases, with 14 bases spanning the gap. The CDR3 consists of 15 residues. Germline assignment: CDR1 SGDLS and CDR2 YYNGEE. CDR3 in amino acids: CASSVAPGLQYEQYF. The CDR3 DNA reads TGTGCCAGCAGCGTAGCCCCGGGACTCCAGTACGAGCAGTACTTC.

This chain connects TRBV4-1 to TRBJ2-7; D possibly corresponds to TRBD1 (6 bases). V was shortened by 0 bases and J by 4 bases, with 16 bases between the two germline ends. CDR3 length: 16 amino acids. Germline CDR1 is MGHRA and CDR2 is YSYEKL. For the CDR3, the DNA is TGCGCCAGCAGCCAAGATAAATCCGGGACACAGTACGAGCAGTACTTC. This encodes CASSQDKSGTQYEQYF.

The V and J genes are TRBV10-3 and TRBJ1-5; no clear D. Trimming stripped 10 bases from V and 0 bases from J, with 7 bases between. This CDR3 region has 12 residues. Germline V CDR1 and CDR2: ENHRY, SYGVKD. The CDR3 DNA is TGTGCCACGGGAGGTAGCAATCAGCCCCAGCATTTT. It codes for CATGGSNQPQHF.

V gene TRBV11-2 combines with J gene TRBJ2-5; 7 nucleotides agree with TRBD1. Germline V gene sequence: CDR1 SGHAT, CDR2 FQNNGV. Trimming cost V 5 bases and J 5 bases; bases outside gene matches: 8. The CDR3 length is 14 residues. CDR3 protein: CASSPVGRGETQYF. The CDR3 nucleotides are TGTGCCAGCAGCCCAGTCGGCAGGGGGGAGACCCAGTACTTC. The variable domain in full, completed from reference TRBV11-2 and TRBJ2-5, reads EAGVAQSPRYKIIEKRQSVAFWCNPISGHATLYWYQQILGQGPKLLIQFQNNGVVDDSQLPKDRFSAERLKGVDSTLKIQPAKLEDSAVYLCASSPVGRGETQYFGPGTRLLVL.